This TCR beta chain was obtained from a study of cytomegalovirus exposure and HLA in healthy donors (TCRdb year 2017). As for the study more broadly: An earlier analysis of some 550 of the donors reported roughly 270 Gb of sequence data and roughly 100 million unique TCR beta sequences from some 180 million T cells. Roughly 300 gigabases of sequencing data and tens of millions of unique TCR sequences were included in an early release covering several hundred HLA-typed donors. Among the roughly 390 genotyped donors, under 90% belonged to the genetic ancestry cluster associated with self-reported Caucasian donors. The study aimed to test whether signatures of past pathogen exposure could be identified by cataloging public T cell receptors. Using immunosequencing, the study profiled T cell repertoires from about 620 subjects and related those repertoires to cytomegalovirus serostatus. In addition to the first cohort of approximately 670 subjects, a separate validation cohort of about 120 different subjects was used. High-throughput TCR immunosequencing, statistical association of individual TCRs with disease status, and machine learning were combined to predict cytomegalovirus infection status. A later analysis re-examined previously published TCR beta repertoires from just over 650 donors and added high-resolution HLA genotyping to investigate patterns of TCR occurrence. Rather than using new phenotypic data, the later analysis identified candidate immune exposures from TCR beta sequences and from how often those sequences occurred across donors. An earlier analysis of 500 to 750 of the donors applied high-throughput TCR beta sequencing to assess whether each TCR beta V gene segment acted as functional or pseudogenic. Alongside the repertoire data, information on donor age, sex, ethnicity and CMV serostatus was compiled. A later genetic analysis took genome-wide SNP genotypes for about three fifths of the roughly 670 donors and used that subset as a discovery cohort. All discovery cohort repertoires had been generated on a single sequencing platform. Class I and class II HLA loci were covered by the typing at four-digit resolution. Typing coverage differed by locus: A, B, C, DRB1 and DQB1 were typed in roughly 620-640 donors, DQA1 in 500 to 550, DPA1 in 606, and DPB1 in about 450. Roughly 5 DR-DQ haplotypes were handled as single units for association and clustering because linkage in the cohort was strong. Among some 400 genotyped donors of the cohort, an average of around 240,000 unique TCR beta nucleotide sequences was sequenced per donor, of which about 18% were non-productive.

Receptors were amplified or captured by the immunoSEQ multiplex PCR assay. For the multiplex PCR, a mixture combining 60 forward primers for TCR Vbeta segments and 13 reverse primers for TCR Jbeta segments was used. The CDR3 region of rearranged TCR beta genes was amplified from genomic DNA by a multiplex PCR assay. On the Illumina HiSeq System, the amplified TCR beta libraries were sequenced as 87-base-pair reads. The published analysis was carried out like this. In a later analysis, roughly 80 million unique TCR beta chains were counted across the roughly 670 repertoires, and roughly 10 million of these chains were shared by at least two donors. Raw reads were error-corrected and collapsed into unique sequences with a nearest-neighbor algorithm that merged closely related sequences to remove PCR and sequencing errors. To assign V, D and J gene segments, CDR3 sequences were aligned to IMGT reference sequences. For a sequence to be retained, a match of at least six nucleotides was required to both a V gene segment and a J gene segment. Rearrangements were called productive when the CDR3 lacked stop codons and stayed in frame with V and J; all others were non-productive. CDR3 was defined according to IMGT convention as the region running from the second conserved V-encoded cysteine to the conserved J-encoded phenylalanine. Sequences without an unambiguous match to a single V gene segment were excluded from the earlier analysis of 587 of the donors. In an earlier analysis of 450 to 700 of the donors, V segments were called functional above 56.7% productive rearrangements and were called segregating when the between-donor standard deviation exceeded 5%. A statistical classification framework was built to diagnose cytomegalovirus status from the catalog of TCR beta chain sequences. In a later analysis, V and J genes were assigned by comparing TCR nucleotide sequences against IMGT/GENE-DB human TR gene sequences. Using the TCRdist pipeline, a later analysis assigned CDR3 sequences along with most-parsimonious VDJ recombination scenarios. In a later analysis, each TCR beta chain was defined by its CDR3 amino acid sequence together with its V-gene family, and reads without a unique V-gene family were excluded. A later analysis removed roughly 590 highly shared, low-generation-probability nucleotide sequences to deal with suspected cross-contamination and a sequencing artifact. In a later analysis, a clonal expansion index for each public chain was calculated from normalized within-repertoire ranks of inferred template counts. A later analysis computed generation probabilities with a VDJ recombination model fitted to out-of-frame rearrangements, and checked the results against IGoR. Hypergeometric tests were used in a later analysis to score TCR-TCR, TCR-HLA and TCR-CMV co-occurrence, with a repertoire-size bias correction applied to the TCR pairs. A later analysis estimated false discovery rates by permuting HLA or CMV assignments 20 times. In a later analysis, co-occurring TCRs were grouped with DBSCAN, and TCRdist sequence similarity was added when clustering was performed within HLA-allele-positive subsets. Repertoires with fewer than 30,000 or more than 120,000 public chains were left out of co-occurrence clustering, as were several repertoires with anomalous nucleotide sharing. As stored in TCRdb, this immuneACCESS dataset retains in-frame rearrangements with V and J assigned. A fraction of the clones does not appear; measured against another copy, unresolved V genes explain less than half of the discrepancy, and the remainder lacks a known reason. V, J and clone size reflect that table, while D and trimming were determined from the DNA. The sample table holds about 170,000 clones, of which about 75% were seen once. The top ten clones comprise roughly 1.9% of the sample.

Taken from cysteine to phenylalanine, the CDR3 has 12 residues. Just the 36-base CDR3 DNA is kept, in frame starting at base 1. The V end gives up 5 bases and the J end 3 bases, leaving 3 bases in the junction not matched to a gene. Per the germline V gene, SQVTM is the CDR1 and ANQGSEA is the CDR2. With respect to this clone: Its antigen is currently not known. Qualities for individual bases were not recorded, and no much larger clone is one base off.

Paper-wide results and their limitations: Strong co-occurrence of HLA alleles, especially DR and DQ, made assigning TCR associations to individual alleles difficult. An association between a missense DCLRE1C variant and V-gene and J-gene trimming of TCR beta chains was found in a later genetic analysis and replicated in an independent cohort. Only TCR beta chains were sequenced in this cohort, and the absence of alpha or paired-chain data limited detectable features. Three of the identified cytomegalovirus-associated TCR beta chains were confirmed in vitro to be specific for cytomegalovirus antigens. The study gave a list of around 170 TCR beta chains associated with cytomegalovirus. For the cohort, immune exposure information was limited to CMV serostatus. Some IMGT-functional V segments, including TRBV6-2 and TRBV6-3, could not be distinguished by the 87-base-pair reads and were therefore excluded. Correlated functional status among segregating V segments might be attributable to linkage disequilibrium, but an unknown experimental factor could not be ruled out. In an earlier analysis of some 540 of the donors, most TCR beta V segments appeared in productive rearrangements about 87% or about 30% of the time, broadly matching IMGT annotations. While some public TCRs were present in many individuals, most TCR sequences turned up only very rarely across donors. A later analysis found that most CMV-associated TCR beta chains appeared HLA-restricted, with HLA associations seemingly driven largely by CMV exposure. HLA typing was unavailable for some donors at each locus, so association tests used only the typed subset. In a later analysis, HLA-associated TCR beta chains showed more clonal expansion and lower generation probabilities than non-associated chains that were equally common. In a later analysis, the rate of TCR association differed among HLA loci, with DRB1 alleles having the most associated TCRs and HLA-C alleles having the fewest. The earlier analysis of some 540 of the donors excluded about 16 rarely observed V segments, including chromosome 9 orphons, because counts were too low. According to a later genetic analysis, donors in an Asian-associated ancestry cluster had fewer N-insertions in productive TCRs than the approximately 650-donor mean. In both the original and validation cohorts, the classifier was reported to diagnose cytomegalovirus status with high specificity and sensitivity. Specific HLA alleles were associated with 18,000 or so TCR beta sequences at a false discovery rate of 0.05 in a later analysis. In a later analysis, several top co-occurrence clusters were reported to appear linked to parvovirus B19, influenza, CMV and Epstein-Barr virus. A further reported finding was that TCR beta sequences accurately predicted the HLA-A and HLA-B alleles for most subjects in the first cohort. Roughly uniform sequencing depth across donors was assumed in presence/absence analyses, although this assumption may not hold. It was suggested by the authors that the approach could potentially be generalized to other disease states and immunological phenotypes. A cluster of highly shared sequence variants was judged likely to be a technical artifact of the sequencing pipeline.

The cohort consisted of 650 to 850 healthy bone marrow donors. Cohort members were all nominally healthy when sampled, although unrecorded immune exposures were likely present. The donor was CMV seronegative and belonged to the group of around 350 seronegative cohort members. Every donor gave a peripheral blood sample, and the peripheral blood mononuclear cells from that sample were used for TCR beta sequencing. The Qiagen DNeasy Blood Extraction Kit was used to extract genomic DNA from the blood cell samples. The TCR sequence derives from a female donor in good health and CMV-seronegative. The chain is assembled from TRBV29-1 and TRBJ2-5; 7 central nucleotides agree with TRBD2. Sequencing was done on a sample of PBMCs. The encoded CDR3 is CSVLRGEETQYF. In nucleotide form, the sequence is TGCAGCGTTCTTCGGGGGGAAGAGACCCAGTACTTC.